This TCR beta chain stems from a study of T cell responses to AZD1222 COVID-19 vaccine. Using immunoSEQ multiplex PCR, the repertoire was profiled, and TCRdb retains in-frame clones only, with some absent. The sample gives 180,000 or so clones, 90% to 95% of which show up once; 1.3% is in the top ten. The V segment lost 1 base and the J segment 2 bases; nucleotides outside the gene matches: 7. Germline CDR1 and CDR2: MGHRA and YSYEKL. This CDR3 contains 17 residues. V usage is TRBV4-1 and J usage is TRBJ2-1; 8 bases fit TRBD2. The specimen comprised peripheral blood, sampled 28 days after the second AZD1222 dose. The clonotype comes from an adult who received the AZD1222 COVID-19 vaccine. CDR3 coding DNA: TGCGCCAGCAGCCAAGCAGAAGGCGGGGGGCCCTACAATGAGCAGTTCTTC. It yields the protein CASSQAEGGGPYNEQFF.